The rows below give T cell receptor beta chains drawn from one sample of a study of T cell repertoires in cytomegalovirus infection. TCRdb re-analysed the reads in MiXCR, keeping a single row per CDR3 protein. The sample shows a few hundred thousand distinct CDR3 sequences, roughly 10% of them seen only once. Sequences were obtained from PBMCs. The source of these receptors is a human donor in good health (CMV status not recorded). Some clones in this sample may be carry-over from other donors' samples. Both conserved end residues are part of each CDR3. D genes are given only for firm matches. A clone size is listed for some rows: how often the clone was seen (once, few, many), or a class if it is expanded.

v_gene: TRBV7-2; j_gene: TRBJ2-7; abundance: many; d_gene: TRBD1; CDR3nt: TGTGCCAGCAGCTTATCCGGGACAGACATCTACGAGCAGTACTTC; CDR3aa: CASSLSGTDIYEQYF
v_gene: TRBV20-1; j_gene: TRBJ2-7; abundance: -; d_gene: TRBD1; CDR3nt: TGCAGTGCCGTGGTTGGAAGGACAGGGCACTACGAGCAGTACTTC; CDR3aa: CSAVVGRTGHYEQYF
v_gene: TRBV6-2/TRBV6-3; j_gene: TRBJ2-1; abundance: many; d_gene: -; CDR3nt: TGTGCCAGCAGTCCTGACCTGGGCGGAAGCTCCTACAATGAGCAGTTCTTC; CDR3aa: CASSPDLGGSSYNEQFF
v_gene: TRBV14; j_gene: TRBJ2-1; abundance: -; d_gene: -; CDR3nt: TGTGCCAGCAGCCATAAGAACACCTACAATGAGCAGTTCTTC; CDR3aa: CASSHKNTYNEQFF
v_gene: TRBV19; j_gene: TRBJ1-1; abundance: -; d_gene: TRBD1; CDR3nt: TGTGCCAGTAGCCCACGGACAGGGAAAACTGAAGCTTTCTTT; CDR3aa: CASSPRTGKTEAFF
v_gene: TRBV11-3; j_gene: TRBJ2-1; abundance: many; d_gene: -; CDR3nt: TGTGCCAGCAGGGGAACTAGTTCCCATGAGCAGTTCTTC; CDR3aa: CASRGTSSHEQFF
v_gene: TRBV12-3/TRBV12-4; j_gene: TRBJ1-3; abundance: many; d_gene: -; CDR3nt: TGTGCCAGCAGCCCAGGGACCCTCTCTGGAAACACCATATATTTT; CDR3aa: CASSPGTLSGNTIYF
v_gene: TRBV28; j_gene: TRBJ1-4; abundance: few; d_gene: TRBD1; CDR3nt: TGTGCCAGCAGTTATCCGGACAGGGGGGGTGAAAAACTGTTTTTT; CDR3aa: CASSYPDRGGEKLFF
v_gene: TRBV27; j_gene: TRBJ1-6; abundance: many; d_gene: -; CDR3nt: TGTGCCGTAGGGGGTTCCTATAATTCACCCCTCCACTTT; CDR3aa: CAVGGSYNSPLHF
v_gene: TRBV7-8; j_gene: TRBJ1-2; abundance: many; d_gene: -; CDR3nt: TGTGCCAGCAGCTTAGTATCGGGTCAGGATAACTACACCTTC; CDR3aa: CASSLVSGQDNYTF
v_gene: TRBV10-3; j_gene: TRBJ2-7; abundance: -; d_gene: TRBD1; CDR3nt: TGTGCCATCAGGAGGACAGGGGGGTCCTACGAGCAGTACTTC; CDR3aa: CAIRRTGGSYEQYF
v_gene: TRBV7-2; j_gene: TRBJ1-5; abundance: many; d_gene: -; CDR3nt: TGTGCCAGCAGCTTAGATGCTGGGAGGCCCCAGCATTTT; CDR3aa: CASSLDAGRPQHF
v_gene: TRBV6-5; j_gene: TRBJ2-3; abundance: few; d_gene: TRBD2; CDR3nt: TGTGCCAGCAGTATTAGCGGGAGGGGGACAGATACGCAGTATTTT; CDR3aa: CASSISGRGTDTQYF